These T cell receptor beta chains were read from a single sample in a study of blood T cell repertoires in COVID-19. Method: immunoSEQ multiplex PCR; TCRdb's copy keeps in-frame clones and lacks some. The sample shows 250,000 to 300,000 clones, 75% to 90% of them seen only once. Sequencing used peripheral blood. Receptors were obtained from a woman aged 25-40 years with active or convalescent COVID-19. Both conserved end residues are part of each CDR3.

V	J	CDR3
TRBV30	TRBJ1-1	CAWSFGRGNTEAFF
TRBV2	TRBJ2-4	CASSDLSGGTKNIQYF
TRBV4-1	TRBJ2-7	CASSQYSGTPTYEQYF
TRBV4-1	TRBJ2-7	CASSQDQGTGTYEQYF
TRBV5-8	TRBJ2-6	CASSFRVSGANVLTF
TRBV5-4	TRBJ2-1	CASSMTSGGAGYNEQFF
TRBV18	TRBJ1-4	CASSPLPGEKLFF
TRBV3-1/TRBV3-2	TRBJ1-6	CASSQLAGVGSPLHF
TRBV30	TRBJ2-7	CAWSVGGEQYF
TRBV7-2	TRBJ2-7	CASSHYTQGSYEQYF
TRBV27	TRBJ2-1	CASRRNPGQGVEQFF
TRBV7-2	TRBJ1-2	CASSLASGALDYGYTF
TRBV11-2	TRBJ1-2	CASSFLAGGYGYTF
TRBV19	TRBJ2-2	CASSIVRSGELFF
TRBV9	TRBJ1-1	CASSPRTGPMNTEAFF
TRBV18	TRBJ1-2	CASSTDRAKDYGYTF
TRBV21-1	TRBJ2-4	CASSDRPLVKNIQYF
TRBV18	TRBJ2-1	CASSLYTSGGPEQFF
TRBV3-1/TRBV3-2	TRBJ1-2	CASSQDREGFGYTF
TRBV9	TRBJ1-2	CASSSRQGASGGYTF
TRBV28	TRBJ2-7	CASRERREEQYF
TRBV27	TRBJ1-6	CASSPDRINSPLHF
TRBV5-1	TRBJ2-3	CASSSTSGADTQYF
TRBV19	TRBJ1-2	CATRIVYGYTF
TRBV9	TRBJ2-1	CASSSSGAAYNEQFF
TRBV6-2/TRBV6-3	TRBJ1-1	CASSTGQGFTEAFF
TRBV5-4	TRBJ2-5	CASSFGGTSGSETQYF
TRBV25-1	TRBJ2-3	CASTPRGAGAASDTQYF
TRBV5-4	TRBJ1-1	CASSPDRGGRTEAFF
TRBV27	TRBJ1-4	CASSARDRVYGNEKLFF
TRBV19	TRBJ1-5	CASSMKPAGQPQHF
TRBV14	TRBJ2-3	CASSQALGTSGGAFVTHTQYF
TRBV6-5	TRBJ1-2	CASTPGRDYGYTF
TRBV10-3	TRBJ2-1	CAIRRAGGQTYNEQFF
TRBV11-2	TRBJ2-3	CASSSTDTQYF
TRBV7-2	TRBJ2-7	CASSLPSKEDEQYF
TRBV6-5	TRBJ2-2	CASSLLAGETTGELFF
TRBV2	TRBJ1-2	CASSENEQGAGGYTF
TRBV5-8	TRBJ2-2	CASKYRGTGELFF
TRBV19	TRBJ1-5	CASSRAPTVNQPQHF
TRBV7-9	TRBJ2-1	CASTPGLAGDNEQFF
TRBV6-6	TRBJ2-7	CASSPQGARQYF
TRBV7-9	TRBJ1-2	CASSLDRAYGYTF
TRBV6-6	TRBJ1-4	CASSRLGVGTSNEKLFF
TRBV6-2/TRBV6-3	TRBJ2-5	CASSAPRGLAETQYF
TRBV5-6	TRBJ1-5	CASSLGASGSAQHF
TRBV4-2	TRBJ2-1	CASSLNRGQGADEQFF
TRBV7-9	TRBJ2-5	CASSFLASETQYF
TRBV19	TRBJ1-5	CASSMDRGSGQPQHF
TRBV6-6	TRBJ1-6	CGVMSYNSPLHF